A single sample gave rise to the 19 T cell receptor beta chains below, sequenced in a study of blood T cells in healthy people across ages. Sample-barcoded 5' priming and a J-beta primer mix drove a second PCR of about 6 to 12 cycles. TCRdb recomputed calls from the 5' RACE reads with MiXCR, one row per CDR3 protein. The table shows 600,000 to 850,000 distinct CDR3 sequences, with 20% to 30% occurring only once. This same sample was also taken into another study, of T cells of mothers and their children.

The source material was blood. These receptors all stem from a boy aged 10-17 years in good health.

The rearrangement joins TRBV29-1 to TRBJ2-2; D unresolved. V lost 4 bases to trimming and J lost 3 bases, with 6 bases between them. The CDR3 consists of 12 residues. Germline V gene sequence: CDR1 SQVTM, CDR2 ANQGSEA. CDR3 residues: CSVVPDTGELFF. The CDR3 DNA reads TGCAGCGTTGTCCCCGACACCGGGGAGCTGTTTTTT.

The chain couples TRBV20-1 to TRBJ2-1; D assignment may be TRBD1 or TRBD2 (6 bases each). The J call may be in error: the DNA end matches TRBJ2-7 better. CDR3 length equals 13 residues. Per germline, CDR1 DFQATT and CDR2 SNEGSKA (reference sequence). The CDR3 sequence: CSATGDTYYEQYF. The CDR3 DNA reads TGCAGTGCTACGGGGGACACCTACTACGAGCAGTACTTC.

The chain recombines TRBV10-3 with TRBJ2-7; 8 bases map to TRBD1. The CDR3 is 15 amino acids. The V and J ends lost 0 bases and 5 bases, in that order; junction bases with no gene match: 6. The V gene's germline CDR1 is ENHRY and CDR2 SYGVKD. The CDR3 is CAISESMTGVHEQYF. In nucleotides, the CDR3 is TGTGCCATCAGTGAGTCCATGACAGGGGTCCACGAGCAGTACTTC.

The rearrangement uses TRBV9 and TRBJ2-2, with 7 nucleotides matching TRBD1. The germline gives CDR1 SGDLS, CDR2 YYNGEE. The junction had 5 bases not matched to a gene; V was cut back by 3 bases and J by 3 bases. The CDR3 runs to 15 residues. The DNA of the CDR3 is TGTGCCAGCAGCGGGTGGGACAGAGACACCGGGGAGCTGTTTTTT. Its translation: CASSGWDRDTGELFF. The variable domain in full, with the rest retrieved from reference TRBV9 and TRBJ2-2, is DSGVTQTPKHLITATGQRVTLRCSPRSGDLSVYWYQQSLDQGLQFLIQYYNGEERAKGNILERFSAQQFPDLHSELNLSSLELGDSALYFCASSGWDRDTGELFFGEGSRLTVL.

The chain uses TRBV6-2 or TRBV6-3 and TRBJ1-1, with 8 positions matching TRBD1. Trimming at V came to 6 bases and at J to 2 bases, leaving 11 bases not matched to a gene. Germline lookup yields CDR1 MNHEY and CDR2 SVGEGT. The CDR3 consists of 16 residues. CDR3 coding DNA: TGTGCCAGCAGCCGGACAGGGTTCGATTTAAACACTGAAGCTTTCTTT. Protein: CASSRTGFDLNTEAFF.

V is TRBV6-6 and J is TRBJ2-5, with 10 bases aligning to TRBD1. Germline assignment: CDR1 MNHNY and CDR2 SVGAGI (reference sequence). The CDR3 length is 16 residues. V lost 6 bases to trimming and J lost 2 bases; unmatched junction nucleotides: 9. The CDR3 sequence: CASSVGTGAIQETQYF. The CDR3 nucleotides are TGTGCCAGCAGCGTGGGGACAGGGGCAATTCAAGAGACCCAGTACTTC.

The chain employs TRBV3-1 and TRBJ2-7, with 7 nucleotides matching TRBD2. The CDR3 runs to 15 residues. Trimming removed 4 bases from V and 3 bases from J; junction bases left unmatched: 9. Per the germline V gene, CDR1 is LGHDT and CDR2 is YNNKEL (reference sequence). CDR3 sequence reads: CASSLKGAGLYEQYF. CDR3 nucleotides: TGTGCCAGCAGCCTAAAGGGAGCGGGACTCTACGAGCAGTACTTC.

The chain couples TRBV20-1 to TRBJ2-1; D could derive from TRBD1 or TRBD2 (5 bases each). Germline V gene data show CDR1 as DFQATT and CDR2 as SNEGSKA (reference sequence). The CDR3 consists of 16 residues. Between the trimmed V and J ends, which lost 0 bases and 3 bases, there was a span of 15 bases. As DNA, the CDR3 is TGCAGTGCTAGAGATCCGGGGCGGGTTGACTACAATGAGCAGTTCTTC. Translation gives CSARDPGRVDYNEQFF.

This clonotype was seen a few times. The V call is TRBV5-1, the J call TRBJ2-1; 10 nucleotides align to TRBD2. This CDR3 spans 16 amino acids. The J segment lost 7 bases and the V segment lost 4 bases, leaving 11 bases of the junction unmatched. Germline assignment: CDR1 SGHRS and CDR2 YFSETQ. The CDR3 sequence is CASSRGSSGRVNEQFF. The CDR3 region has the DNA TGCGCCAGCAGCCGGGGGTCCAGCGGGAGGGTTAATGAGCAGTTCTTC.

This clonotype was detected a few times. This chain uses TRBV27 with TRBJ1-1; 8 positions match TRBD1. The CDR3 is 15 residues long. The germline CDR1 and CDR2 sequences are MNHEY and SMNVEV (reference sequence). The J segment lost 5 bases and the V segment lost 5 bases, leaving 10 bases of the junction unmatched. CDR3 protein: CASSKVGRGLTEAFF. The CDR3 nucleotides are TGTGCCAGCAGTAAAGTGGGCAGGGGGCTAACTGAAGCTTTCTTT.

The chain links TRBV7-3 to TRBJ1-1; maybe TRBD1 (5 bases). This CDR3 spans 13 amino acids. The germline gives CDR1 SGHTA, CDR2 FQGTGA. V was trimmed by 5 bases and J by 7 bases, leaving 14 bases between them. The CDR3 DNA sequence: TGTGCCAGCAGCCCAGTGGGGCGGGGTGAAGCTTTCTTT. Its translation is CASSPVGRGEAFF.

For this clonotype: Germline is not matched at one junction end, which may reflect a read error. The V gene is TRBV15, the J gene TRBJ2-7; a weak D match, TRBD2 (5 bases). CDR1 LNHNV and CDR2 YYDKDF come from the germline V gene (reference sequence). This CDR3 comprises 15 residues. The chain's CDR3 is CAISPILGSSYEQYF. DNA for the CDR3: TGTGCCATCAGCCCAATACTAGGATCCTCCTACGAGCAGTACTTC.

The V call is TRBV20-1, the J call TRBJ1-3; D gene uncertain. Per germline, CDR1 DFQATT and CDR2 SNEGSKA (reference sequence). This CDR3 is built from 13 residues. V was cut by 0 bases and J by 7 bases, with 10 bases left in between. CDR3 residues: CSARDRGVNTIYF. CDR3 in DNA: TGCAGTGCTAGAGATCGAGGTGTGAACACCATATATTTT.

The J gene is TRBJ2-1, the V gene TRBV7-9; 8 bases are a match to TRBD2. CDR3 length: 16 amino acids. J lost 5 bases, V lost 3 bases, and 9 bases had no gene match. CDR1 SEHNR and CDR2 FQNEAQ come from the germline V gene (reference sequence). The CDR3 DNA sequence: TGTGCCAGCAGCTTCCGATCGGAACTAGCGGACAATGAGCAGTTCTTC. Translating it yields CASSFRSELADNEQFF.

This clonotype was observed a few times. The rearrangement uses TRBV7-2 and TRBJ2-7; 8 bases are shared with TRBD1. This CDR3 region has 14 residues. The ends lost 3 bases at V and 4 bases at J; junction bases unmatched: 5. Per germline, CDR1 SGHTA and CDR2 FQGNSA. The CDR3 protein is CASSFWTGPYEQYF. DNA of the CDR3: TGTGCCAGCAGCTTTTGGACAGGGCCGTACGAGCAGTACTTC.

This clonotype has only a few counts. CDR3 in amino acids: CASSLRGGGHEQYF. CDR3 coding DNA: TGTGCCAGCAGTTTAAGGGGTGGGGGCCACGAGCAGTACTTC. The chain carries TRBV12-3 or TRBV12-4 and TRBJ2-7, with D perhaps TRBD1 (6 bases). Trimming stripped 2 bases from V and 5 bases from J, with 13 bases between. The CDR3 extends over 14 amino acids.

CDR3 in amino acids: CASSSDSTETQYF. The CDR3 bases are TGTGCCAGCAGCTCGGACAGTACAGAGACCCAGTACTTC. This sequence joins TRBV7-9 and TRBJ2-5; perhaps TRBD1 as D (6 bases). The germline V and J ends were trimmed by 4 bases and 4 bases, with 10 bases remaining between them. There are 13 residues in the CDR3. Per germline, CDR1 SEHNR and CDR2 FQNEAQ (reference sequence).

The chain links TRBV7-2 to TRBJ2-7, with D possibly called TRBD1 or TRBD2 (6 bases each). This CDR3 region has 14 residues. Trimming stripped 2 bases from V and 5 bases from J, with 13 bases between. The germline V gene encodes CDR1 SGHTA and CDR2 FQGNSA. The CDR3 loop reads CASSLYREVNEQYF. CDR3 DNA sequence: TGTGCCAGCAGCTTATACAGGGAGGTCAACGAGCAGTACTTC.

This rearrangement joins TRBV29-1 to TRBJ1-2; 8 nucleotides agree with TRBD1. Germline V gene data show CDR1 as SQVTM and CDR2 as ANQGSEA. The CDR3 extends over 14 amino acids. V lost 6 bases to trimming and J lost 5 bases; unmatched junction nucleotides: 11. CDR3 DNA: TGCAGCGTAGAGACAGGGGAGGCAAAATATGGCTACACCTTC. Residues: CSVETGEAKYGYTF.